The 31 T cell receptor beta chains reported below all come from one sample, sequenced in a study of blood T cell repertoires in COVID-19. Assay used: immunoSEQ multiplex PCR; TCRdb lists only in-frame clones, some missing. The data show roughly 280,000 clones, around 90% seen once. The source material was PBMCs or T cells enriched from blood (not recorded which). These receptors all stem from a woman in her 30s with acute COVID-19.

This clone was observed a few times. J is TRBJ2-7 and V is TRBV12-3 or TRBV12-4; 10 nucleotides match TRBD2. The ends lost 5 bases at V and 8 bases at J; junction bases unmatched: 6. This CDR3 region has 13 residues. In nucleotides, the CDR3 is TGTGCCAGCAGTCCGGAACTAGCGGGGAAGCAGTACTTC. Amino acids: CASSPELAGKQYF.

This clone was detected once. The V call is TRBV4-1, the J call TRBJ2-7, with TRBD1 identical over 8 bases. The CDR3 has 15 amino acids. CDR1 MGHRA and CDR2 YSYEKL come from the germline V gene. V shed 1 base and J 7 bases; nucleotides not matched to a gene: 9. DNA of the CDR3: TGCGCCAGCAGCCAAGCGGCAGGGGGCGCATATGAGCAGTACTTC. This encodes CASSQAAGGAYEQYF.

The chain employs TRBV2 and TRBJ2-7; 7 positions match TRBD2. V shed 10 bases and J 3 bases; nucleotides not matched to a gene: 6. The length of the CDR3 is 12 residues. Germline V lookup: CDR1 SNHLY, CDR2 FYNNEI. DNA for the CDR3: TGTGCCACACGGCCGGGGGGCTACGAGCAGTACTTC. It specifies CATRPGGYEQYF.

This clone was found once. The chain uses TRBV7-2 and TRBJ2-7; 7 nucleotides agree with TRBD2. The CDR3 is 14 residues long. CDR1 SGHTA and CDR2 FQGNSA come from the germline V gene. Trimming at V came to 5 bases and at J to 1 base, leaving 5 bases not matched to a gene. For the CDR3, the DNA is TGTGCCAGCAGCAAACAGCGGGATTCCTACGAGCAGTACTTC. This encodes CASSKQRDSYEQYF.

The chain employs TRBV3-1 (or the pseudogene TRBV3-2) and TRBJ1-1; no clear D. V lost 0 bases, J lost 4 bases, and 15 bases lay in between. CDR3 size: 16 residues. CDR1 is LGHDT and CDR2 is YNNKEL in the germline V gene (reference sequence). CDR3: CASSQDRGPLGTEAFF. In DNA form, the CDR3 reads TGTGCCAGCAGCCAAGATCGCGGGCCTCTGGGCACTGAAGCTTTCTTT.

This clone was recorded only once. The rearrangement uses TRBV28 and TRBJ2-7; 9 bases map to TRBD2. This CDR3 is 15 amino acids long. Germline values: CDR1 MDHEN, CDR2 SYDVKM. The V and J ends lost 5 bases and 4 bases, in that order; junction bases with no gene match: 9. The CDR3 sequence: CASSGRGLALYEQYF. In DNA, the CDR3 is TGTGCCAGCAGTGGAAGGGGACTAGCTTTGTACGAGCAGTACTTC.

The chain combines TRBV18 with TRBJ2-3, with 8 positions matching TRBD2. V shed 1 base, J shed 3 bases, and the junction held 6 bases outside the gene matches. There are 16 residues in the CDR3. Germline V lookup: CDR1 KGHSH, CDR2 LQKENI. The CDR3 loop reads CASSPRMVAGTDTQYF. The CDR3 bases are TGTGCCAGCTCACCACGTATGGTAGCGGGAACAGATACGCAGTATTTT.

Here the CDR3 DNA reads TGTGCCAGCAGATCACAGCTTAGTTATCAGCCCCAGCATTTT. Protein product: CASRSQLSYQPQHF. This sequence joins TRBV28 and TRBJ1-5, with D uncertain. Between the trimmed V and J ends, which lost 6 bases and 5 bases, there was a span of 14 bases. This CDR3 has 14 residues. Germline CDR1 is MDHEN and CDR2 is SYDVKM.

The V and J genes are TRBV12-3 or TRBV12-4 and TRBJ1-5; possible D gene TRBD1, 5 bases. V lost 7 bases to trimming and J lost 7 bases, with 14 bases between them. The CDR3 is made up of 13 amino acids. The CDR3 DNA reads TGTGCCAGCACCACCGGGGGTAAGCAGCCCCAGCATTTT. Protein: CASTTGGKQPQHF.

The rearrangement links TRBV3-1 (or the pseudogene TRBV3-2) to TRBJ1-4; 9 bases match TRBD1. The CDR3 covers 15 residues. The V segment lost 2 bases and the J segment 7 bases; nucleotides outside the gene matches: 5. Germline loops: CDR1 LGHDT, CDR2 YNNKEL (reference sequence). The CDR3 DNA is TGTGCCAGCAGCCAAATGGGACAGGGTTTTGAAAAACTGTTTTTT. It encodes CASSQMGQGFEKLFF.

The V and J genes are TRBV7-3 and TRBJ2-7, with a weak D call TRBD1 (6 bases). CDR1 and CDR2 from the germline V gene are SGHTA and FQGTGA. The CDR3 runs to 14 residues. Trimming took off 5 bases at V and 5 bases at J, with 16 bases between the two ends. As DNA, the CDR3 is TGTGCCAGCAGCCCAAGGGGGTCCCTCCACGAGCAGTACTTC. Translated, it gives CASSPRGSLHEQYF.

Here the CDR3 reads CATRQGVDEKLFF. DNA for the CDR3: TGTGCCACCAGACAGGGGGTGGATGAAAAACTGTTTTTT. This chain joins TRBV27 and TRBJ1-4; the match to TRBD1 covers 9 bases. Per germline, CDR1 MNHEY and CDR2 SMNVEV (reference sequence). The CDR3 has 13 residues. The V segment lost 10 bases and the J segment 6 bases; nucleotides outside the gene matches: 6.

V usage is TRBV4-3 and J usage is TRBJ1-3; perhaps TRBD1 as D (5 bases). With 0 bases removed from V and 11 bases from J, the gap between germline ends came to 20 bases. Germline CDR1 LGHNA, CDR2 YSLEER. The CDR3 totals 16 residues. The CDR3 region is CASSQDRVETEHPIYF. The CDR3 DNA reads TGCGCCAGCAGCCAAGATCGTGTGGAGACAGAACACCCCATATATTTT.

V and J are TRBV4-1 and TRBJ2-3; D possibly corresponds to TRBD2 (5 bases). The CDR3 runs to 18 residues. CDR1 and CDR2 from the germline V gene are MGHRA and YSYEKL. V was shortened by 4 bases and J by 0 bases, with 20 bases between the two germline ends. The CDR3 DNA is TGCGCCAGCAGCCGGTGGGATGAGCGGCTTACTAGCACAGATACGCAGTATTTT. This codes for CASSRWDERLTSTDTQYF.

This chain joins TRBV6-4 and TRBJ1-2, with D possibly being TRBD1 (5 bases). Deletions cut 5 bases from V and 8 bases from J, with 15 bases between. Germline CDR1 is MRHNA and CDR2 is SNTAGT. The CDR3 length is 13 residues. CDR3 sequence: CASSRGDSSGYTF. DNA for the CDR3: TGTGCCAGCAGTCGCGGTGACAGTTCGGGCTACACCTTC.

J is TRBJ1-3 and V is TRBV9; unclear D gene. This CDR3 comprises 15 residues. Germline V gene lookup returns CDR1 SGDLS and CDR2 YYNGEE. With 3 bases removed from V and 0 bases from J, the gap between germline ends came to 10 bases. The CDR3 nucleotides read TGTGCCAGCAGCGGTGGGCTTAGCTCTGGAAACACCATATATTTT. Amino acid sequence: CASSGGLSSGNTIYF.

The rearrangement links TRBV20-1 to TRBJ2-2, with 9 bases that match TRBD2. CDR3 length equals 15 residues. V shed 3 bases and J 2 bases; nucleotides not matched to a gene: 4. Germline V gene lookup returns CDR1 DFQATT and CDR2 SNEGSKA (reference sequence). The DNA for the CDR3 is TGCAGTGCTAGTCGACTAGCGGATAACACCGGGGAGCTGTTTTTT. Its translation is CSASRLADNTGELFF.

This chain links TRBV3-1 (or the pseudogene TRBV3-2) with TRBJ2-1; 8 nucleotides align to TRBD2. The V segment lost 2 bases and the J segment 7 bases; nucleotides outside the gene matches: 7. This CDR3 contains 15 residues. CDR1 LGHDT and CDR2 YNNKEL come from the germline V gene (reference sequence). CDR3: CASSQIAGRANEQFF. The CDR3 DNA reads TGTGCCAGCAGCCAAATAGCGGGACGAGCGAATGAGCAGTTCTTC.

In its sample, this clone was seen once. V gene TRBV5-1 combines with J gene TRBJ2-1; 10 bases map to TRBD2. Germline CDR1 reads SGHRS; CDR2 reads YFSETQ. This CDR3 is built from 15 residues. The trim removed 3 bases at V and 5 bases at J, leaving 5 bases unmatched. The CDR3 protein is CASSYGTSDHNEQFF. The CDR3 nucleotides are TGCGCCAGCAGCTATGGGACTAGCGACCACAATGAGCAGTTCTTC.

The CDR3 DNA reads as TGTGCCAGCAGTTTACTTCCTAGCGGGAGGACCACAGATACGCAGTATTTT. The encoded protein is CASSLLPSGRTTDTQYF. The V gene is TRBV27, the J gene TRBJ2-3; 11 nucleotides line up with TRBD2. The trim removed 2 bases at V and 2 bases at J, leaving 6 bases unmatched. Germline-derived CDR1 and CDR2 are MNHEY and SMNVEV (reference sequence). This CDR3 contains 17 residues.

The chain recombines TRBV9 with TRBJ2-1, with TRBD1 matching over 7 bases. From germline, CDR1 is SGDLS and CDR2 YYNGEE. With V trimmed by 0 bases and J by 9 bases, 9 bases remained unmatched. The CDR3 runs to 15 residues. This chain's CDR3 is CASSVDPDPGGEQFF. The CDR3 DNA is TGTGCCAGCAGCGTAGATCCCGACCCAGGGGGTGAGCAGTTCTTC.

The chain links TRBV9 to TRBJ2-1; 9 bases match TRBD2. From germline, CDR1 is SGDLS and CDR2 YYNGEE. J was trimmed by 3 bases and V by 4 bases; bases with no gene match: 8. The CDR3 has 16 amino acids. Written as DNA, the CDR3 is TGTGCCAGCAGCCCAGGCCTAGCGGGATACTACAATGAGCAGTTCTTC. Translating gives CASSPGLAGYYNEQFF.

This chain uses TRBV5-5 with TRBJ2-7; TRBD1 matches at 10 bases. Looked up from germline, CDR1 is SGHKS and CDR2 is YYEKEE (reference sequence). V gave up 4 bases and J gave up 0 bases; unmatched junction bases: 4. This CDR3 has 15 amino acids. The CDR3 bases are TGTGCCAGCAGCCACCGGGACAGGGGCTCCTACGAGCAGTACTTC. It is translated as CASSHRDRGSYEQYF. Full variable domain (outside the CDR3, taken from reference TRBV5-5 and TRBJ2-7): DAGVTQSPTHLIKTRGQQVTLRCSPISGHKSVSWYQQVLGQGPQFIFQYYEKEERGRGNFPDRFSARQFPNYSSELNVNALLLGDSALYLCASSHRDRGSYEQYFGPGTRLTVT.

CDR3: CASSLGTGNSPLHF. The CDR3 DNA reads as TGTGCCAGCAGTTTAGGGACAGGGAATTCACCCCTCCACTTT. The chain combines TRBV28 with TRBJ1-6; 9 positions agree with TRBD1. This CDR3 has 14 amino acids. Trimming cost V 2 bases and J 7 bases; bases outside gene matches: 0. CDR1 is MDHEN, CDR2 SYDVKM, per germline.

The J gene is TRBJ2-1, the V gene TRBV9, with TRBD2 matching 7 bases. With 0 bases clipped from V and 6 bases from J, the junction kept 9 bases outside the gene matches. The CDR3 sequence is 16 residues long. Germline V gene lookup returns CDR1 SGDLS and CDR2 YYNGEE. CDR3 sequence: CASSVGASGKGNEQFF. CDR3 in DNA: TGTGCCAGCAGCGTAGGGGCCAGCGGGAAGGGCAATGAGCAGTTCTTC.

The chain is built from TRBV5-5 and TRBJ1-1; 7 bases match TRBD1. The CDR3 contains 13 residues. J lost 4 bases, V lost 10 bases, and 10 bases had no gene match. The germline gives CDR1 SGHKS, CDR2 YYEKEE (reference sequence). CDR3 bases: TGTGCCTCCACCGGCGACAGGGTCACTGAAGCTTTCTTT. Amino acids: CASTGDRVTEAFF.

This clone showed up just a few times. This chain uses TRBV6-5 with TRBJ1-5; no reliable D call. This CDR3 has 13 amino acids. Germline V gives CDR1 MNHEY, CDR2 SVGAGI. V dropped 2 bases and J dropped 4 bases, with 6 bases sitting between them. The CDR3 loop is CASSYMLNQPQHF. CDR3 bases: TGTGCCAGCAGTTACATGTTAAATCAGCCCCAGCATTTT.

The chain couples TRBV19 to TRBJ2-2, with TRBD2 as a possible D gene (6 bases). With 6 bases removed from V and 2 bases from J, the gap between germline ends came to 16 bases. The germline V gene has CDR1 LNHDA and CDR2 SQIVND (reference sequence). The CDR3 runs to 16 residues. CDR3 region: CASRSPGDPNTGELFF. The CDR3 DNA follows: TGTGCCAGTAGAAGTCCGGGGGACCCTAACACCGGGGAGCTGTTTTTT.

V is TRBV6-5 and J is TRBJ2-7; 10 positions match TRBD2. CDR1 is MNHEY, CDR2 SVGAGI, per germline. V lost 5 bases to trimming and J lost 2 bases; unmatched junction nucleotides: 6. CDR3 length equals 15 residues. CDR3 residues: CASSPGLAAAYEQYF. The CDR3 DNA follows: TGTGCCAGCAGTCCCGGACTAGCGGCTGCCTACGAGCAGTACTTC.

The rearrangement joins TRBV7-3 to TRBJ2-1; weak D call: TRBD1 (6 bases). Trimming removed 5 bases at V and 9 bases at J, with 29 bases between. Germline V gives CDR1 SGHTA, CDR2 FQGTGA. CDR3 length: 18 amino acids. CDR3 sequence reads: CASSRNPPGASEGIEQFF. The CDR3 DNA reads as TGTGCCAGCAGCCGTAATCCCCCAGGGGCGTCTGAGGGTATTGAGCAGTTCTTC. The entire variable domain, with the rest obtained from reference TRBV7-3 and TRBJ2-1, is as follows: GAGVSQTPSNKVTEKGKYVELRCDPISGHTALYWYRQSLGQGPEFLIYFQGTGAADDSGLPNDRFFAVRPEGSVSTLKIQRTERGDSAVYLCASSRNPPGASEGIEQFFGPGTRLTVL.

The rearrangement joins TRBV10-3 to TRBJ2-5; 10 bases match TRBD1. The CDR3 is 13 amino acids. V gave up 10 bases and J gave up 3 bases; unmatched junction bases: 5. Germline CDR1 and CDR2: ENHRY and SYGVKD. This CDR3 reads CATATGGEETQYF. CDR3 nucleotides: TGTGCCACAGCGACAGGGGGCGAAGAGACCCAGTACTTC.